Following are 15 T cell receptor beta chains from one sample sequenced in a study of cytomegalovirus exposure and HLA in healthy donors. PCR employed 60 Vbeta and 13 Jbeta primers. Profiled with immunoSEQ multiplex PCR; TCRdb holds only in-frame clones, not every one. The table lists about 96,000 clones, under 85% of them singletons. Sequencing used PBMCs. The origin of the receptors is a female donor in good health and CMV-seropositive.

This clone appeared a single time. The chain couples TRBV6-1 to TRBJ2-2; no clear D gene. Trimming took off 4 bases at V and 2 bases at J, with 11 bases between the two ends. The CDR3 length is 15 residues. CDR1 is MNHNS, CDR2 SASEGT, per germline. This CDR3 reads CASSASTLNTGELFF. The CDR3 nucleotides read TGTGCCAGCAGTGCCTCGACTTTAAACACCGGGGAGCTGTTTTTT.

The V and J genes are TRBV29-1 and TRBJ2-3, with 7 bases matching TRBD1. Unmatched junction bases numbered 13, after V lost 7 bases and J lost 3 bases. Germline CDR1 SQVTM, CDR2 ANQGSEA. This CDR3 contains 15 residues. DNA for the CDR3: TGCAGCGGCAAACTCGGGACAGCGTATACAGATACGCAGTATTTT. The encoded protein is CSGKLGTAYTDTQYF.

This clone occurred many times. The chain carries TRBV11-2 and TRBJ2-2; D is unclear. V was trimmed by 5 bases and J by 8 bases, leaving 9 bases between them. This CDR3 spans 12 amino acids. Germline CDR1 is SGHAT and CDR2 is FQNNGV. The CDR3 sequence is CASSRPSGELFF. DNA of the CDR3: TGTGCCAGCAGCCGTCCCTCGGGGGAGCTGTTTTTT.

J is TRBJ2-7 and V is TRBV14; TRBD1 aligns across 10 bases. Trimming cost V 4 bases and J 0 bases; bases outside gene matches: 9. The CDR3 runs 17 residues. The V gene's germline CDR1 is SGHDN and CDR2 FVKESK. In DNA, the CDR3 is TGTGCCAGCAGCCGGGACAGGGGCCCCAACCTCTCCTACGAGCAGTACTTC. The encoded protein is CASSRDRGPNLSYEQYF.

The V and J genes are TRBV4-3 and TRBJ2-3, with TRBD2 identical over 7 bases. Unmatched junction bases numbered 5, after V lost 1 base and J lost 4 bases. This CDR3 region has 15 residues. CDR1 and CDR2 (germline): LGHNA, YSLEER. This CDR3 is CASSQAGGSADTQYF. The CDR3 nucleotides read TGCGCCAGCAGCCAAGCTGGCGGGAGCGCAGATACGCAGTATTTT.

The chain links TRBV6-5 to TRBJ2-3, with D perhaps matching TRBD2 (6 bases). The CDR3 totals 16 residues. Trimming shortened V by 0 bases and J by 1 base, and 11 bases separated the two germline ends. The germline V gene encodes CDR1 MNHEY and CDR2 SVGAGI. CDR3: CASSYSGGMGTDTQYF. CDR3 nucleotide sequence: TGTGCCAGCAGTTACTCTGGCGGGATGGGCACAGATACGCAGTATTTT.

The V call is TRBV7-2, the J call TRBJ1-2, with D perhaps matching TRBD1 (6 bases). V gave up 4 bases and J gave up 0 bases, with 15 bases separating them. CDR3 size: 16 residues. Germline CDR1 is SGHTA and CDR2 is FQGNSA. The CDR3 sequence is CASSSPGQLTNYGYTF. In nucleotides, the CDR3 is TGTGCCAGCAGCTCTCCGGGACAACTCACTAACTATGGCTACACCTTC.

CDR3 amino acids: CARGGKRCGTEAFF. CDR3 nucleotides: TGTGCCAGGGGGGGGAAACGGTGTGGGACTGAAGCTTTCTTT. The chain carries TRBV19 and TRBJ1-1; D is possibly TRBD1 (5 bases). CDR1 is LNHDA, CDR2 SQIVND, per germline (reference sequence). V lost 9 bases, J lost 5 bases, and 19 bases lay in between. The CDR3 runs 14 residues.

This clone was observed a few times. This chain links TRBV7-2 with TRBJ2-3; the match to TRBD2 covers 10 bases. V dropped 1 base and J dropped 0; count of bases not matched to a gene: 7. CDR1 is SGHTA and CDR2 is FQGNSA in the germline V gene. This CDR3 contains 18 residues. CDR3 loop: CASSLGQGLALSTDTQYF. CDR3 DNA: TGTGCCAGCAGCTTAGGACAGGGACTAGCGCTAAGCACAGATACGCAGTATTTT. The full variable domain, rest sourced from reference TRBV7-2 and TRBJ2-3, is GAGVSQSPSNKVTEKGKDVELRCDPISGHTALYWYRQSLGQGLEFLIYFQGNSAPDKSGLPSDRFSAERTGGSVSTLTIQRTQQEDSAVYLCASSLGQGLALSTDTQYFGPGTRLTVL.

The CDR3 coding sequence is TGTGCCAGCAGTGAAGCGTACATGAACACTGAAGCTTTCTTT. This gives the protein CASSEAYMNTEAFF. The chain joins TRBV6-1 to TRBJ1-1, with D unclear. Germline V gives CDR1 MNHNS, CDR2 SASEGT. The ends were cut back, 0 bases at V and 0 bases at J, with 5 bases in the middle. This CDR3 is 14 amino acids long.

The chain has TRBV30 and TRBJ1-4; no clear D gene. V was pared by 0 bases and J by 8 bases, with 4 bases between. Germline CDR1 is GTSNPN and CDR2 is SVGIG (reference sequence). This CDR3 contains 11 residues. The CDR3 nucleotides read TGTGCCTGGAGTGTGTCGGAAAAACTGTTTTTT. Amino acid sequence: CAWSVSEKLFF. Full variable domain (missing parts from reference TRBV30 and TRBJ1-4): SQTIHQWPATLVQPVGSPLSLECTVEGTSNPNLYWYRQAAGRGLQLLFYSVGIGQISSEVPQNLSASRPQDRQFILSSKKLLLSDSGFYLCAWSVSEKLFFGSGTQLSVL.

This clone was seen just once. V usage is TRBV18 and J usage is TRBJ2-5; D is unclear. CDR1 and CDR2 from the germline V gene are KGHSH and LQKENI. V was clipped by 3 bases and J by 5 bases, with 10 bases between them. The CDR3 is made up of 13 amino acids. The CDR3 DNA follows: TGTGCCAGCTCACCCCTTGTTGGCGAGACCCAGTACTTC. Protein product: CASSPLVGETQYF.

The chain has TRBV18 and TRBJ1-1; D not resolved. V lost 3 bases and J lost 6, with 11 bases in between. The CDR3 loop spans 13 amino acids. The germline CDR1 and CDR2 sequences are KGHSH and LQKENI. The CDR3 bases are TGTGCCAGCTCACCCAACGCGCACGCTGAAGCTTTCTTT. It translates to CASSPNAHAEAFF.

The gene calls are TRBV9 and TRBJ1-2; possible D gene TRBD1, 5 bases. V was trimmed by 4 bases and J by 4 bases, leaving 14 bases between them. Germline V gene data show CDR1 as SGDLS and CDR2 as YYNGEE. The CDR3 length is 14 residues. CDR3 bases: TGTGCCAGCAGCCCAGATTCCAGGGCCTATGGCTACACCTTC. Its translation: CASSPDSRAYGYTF.

The chain couples TRBV7-2 to TRBJ1-1; D is undetermined. The CDR3 has 13 residues. V gave up 1 base and J gave up 5 bases, with 8 bases separating them. Germline V gene data show CDR1 as SGHTA and CDR2 as FQGNSA. CDR3 in amino acids: CASSLEAGTEAFF. CDR3 coding DNA: TGTGCCAGCAGCTTAGAGGCGGGGACTGAAGCTTTCTTT.